This paragraph covers one T cell receptor beta chain sequence. Its antigen is still unknown. The sample originates from a study of T cell responses to AZD1222 COVID-19 vaccine. Study observations and caveats: Regions 160-218 and 743-854 held dominance among vaccine-associated CD4 TCRs, which spanned spike. Elevations in Spike-specific TCR breadth and depth followed administration of two AZD1222 doses.

Assay: immunoSEQ multiplex PCR; the TCRdb copy retains only in-frame clones and omits some. This table holds approximately 120,000 clones, over 90% found once. CDR3 length equals 15 residues. The V end was cut by 3 bases, the J end by 1 base, with 10 bases between. In germline, CDR1 is LNHDA, CDR2 SQIVND (reference sequence). The sequence derives from an adult in good health. The gene calls are TRBV19 and TRBJ1-3, with D unresolved. The source was peripheral blood, collected on day 0 of AZD1222 vaccination. This chain's CDR3 is CASSIKGRSGNTIYF. CDR3 coding DNA: TGTGCCAGTAGTATCAAAGGGCGGTCTGGAAACACCATATATTTT.